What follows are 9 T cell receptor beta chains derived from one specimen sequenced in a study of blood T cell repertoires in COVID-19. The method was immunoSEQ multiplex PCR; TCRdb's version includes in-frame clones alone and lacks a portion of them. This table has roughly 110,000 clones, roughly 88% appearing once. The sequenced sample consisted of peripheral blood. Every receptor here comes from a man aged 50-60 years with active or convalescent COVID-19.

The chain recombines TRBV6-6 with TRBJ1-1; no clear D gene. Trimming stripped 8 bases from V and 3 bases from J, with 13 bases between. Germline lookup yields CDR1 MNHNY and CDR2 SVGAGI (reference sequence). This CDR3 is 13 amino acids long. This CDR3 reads CASANVRDTEAFF. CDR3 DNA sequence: TGTGCCAGCGCGAACGTACGGGACACTGAAGCTTTCTTT.

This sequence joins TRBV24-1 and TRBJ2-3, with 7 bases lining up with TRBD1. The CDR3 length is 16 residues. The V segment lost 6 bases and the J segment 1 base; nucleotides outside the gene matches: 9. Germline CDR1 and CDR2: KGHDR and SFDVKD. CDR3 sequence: CATSRSGGVGTDTQYF. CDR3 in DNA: TGTGCCACCAGTCGGTCAGGGGGTGTAGGCACAGATACGCAGTATTTT.

The CDR3: CASSTSTSSYNEQFF. The CDR3, as DNA: TGTGCCAGTAGTACTTCGACTAGCTCCTACAATGAGCAGTTCTTC. This chain connects TRBV19 to TRBJ2-1; weak D call: TRBD2 (6 bases). The CDR3 covers 15 residues. Germline V gene data show CDR1 as LNHDA and CDR2 as SQIVND (reference sequence). V was clipped by 4 bases and J by 0 bases, with 10 bases between them. The complete variable domain, with remaining parts taken from reference TRBV19 and TRBJ2-1, reads DGGITQSPKYLFRKEGQNVTLSCEQNLNHDAMYWYRQDPGQGLRLIYYSQIVNDFQKGDIAEGYSVSREKKESFPLTVTSAQKNPTAFYLCASSTSTSSYNEQFFGPGTRLTVL.

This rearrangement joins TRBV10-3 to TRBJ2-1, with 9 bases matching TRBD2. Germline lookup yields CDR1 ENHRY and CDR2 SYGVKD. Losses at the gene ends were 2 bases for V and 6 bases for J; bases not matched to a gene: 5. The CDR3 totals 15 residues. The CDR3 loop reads CAISEKREAPNEQFF. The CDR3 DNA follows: TGTGCCATCAGTGAGAAGCGGGAGGCCCCCAATGAGCAGTTCTTC.

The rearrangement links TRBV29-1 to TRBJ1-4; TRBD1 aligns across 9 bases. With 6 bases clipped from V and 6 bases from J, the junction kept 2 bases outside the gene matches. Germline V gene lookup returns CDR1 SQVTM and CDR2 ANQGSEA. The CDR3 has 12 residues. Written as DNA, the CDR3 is TGCAGCGTCGGGACAGGGCATGAAAAACTGTTTTTT. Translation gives CSVGTGHEKLFF.

The CDR3 DNA sequence: TGTGCCTGGGGAAATGCCCCGAGGGCAGATACGCAGTATTTT. It yields the protein CAWGNAPRADTQYF. The rearrangement joins TRBV30 to TRBJ2-3; maybe TRBD2 (5 bases). The CDR3 is made up of 14 amino acids. V was cut by 5 bases and J by 4 bases, with 16 bases left in between. Germline V gene data show CDR1 as GTSNPN and CDR2 as SVGIG (reference sequence).

This CDR3 reads CVRPREGQGLSASGNTIYF. DNA of the CDR3: TGTGTCAGACCCCGTGAGGGACAGGGGCTTTCTGCTTCTGGAAACACCATATATTTT. The chain uses TRBV7-7 and TRBJ1-3; 10 bases are shared with TRBD1. CDR3 length equals 19 residues. Germline CDR1 reads SSHAT; CDR2 reads FNYEAQ (reference sequence).

This chain's CDR3 is CASSITGNGEKLFF. The CDR3 DNA follows: TGTGCCAGTAGTATTACAGGCAATGGGGAAAAACTGTTTTTT. The rearrangement joins TRBV19 to TRBJ1-4; weak D call: TRBD1 (5 bases). V was cut by 3 bases and J by 8 bases, with 13 bases left in between. The CDR3 runs 14 residues. In germline, CDR1 is LNHDA, CDR2 SQIVND (reference sequence).

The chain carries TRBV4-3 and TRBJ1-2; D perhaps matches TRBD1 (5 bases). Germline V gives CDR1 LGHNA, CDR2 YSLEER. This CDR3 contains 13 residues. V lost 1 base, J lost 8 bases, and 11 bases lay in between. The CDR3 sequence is CASSQVRQRGYTF. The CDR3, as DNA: TGCGCCAGCAGCCAAGTACGACAGAGGGGCTACACCTTC.